These T cell receptor beta chains were read from a single sample in a study of T cell responses to AZD1222 COVID-19 vaccine. Sequencing used immunoSEQ multiplex PCR; TCRdb keeps in-frame clones, though not all of them. The data show about 120,000 clones, 92% seen once. Sequences were derived from peripheral blood, sampled on day 0 of AZD1222 vaccination. These receptors were obtained from an adult in good health. Both conserved end residues are part of each CDR3. D genes are given only for firm matches. For some rows the clone size is stated as once, few or many, or as a class when expanded; others skip it.

d_gene	abundance	v_gene	j_gene	CDR3nt	CDR3aa
.	.	TRBV6-5	TRBJ2-3	TGTGCCAGCAGTTCCCGCTACACAGATACGCAGTATTTT	CASSSRYTDTQYF
.	once	TRBV7-9	TRBJ2-7	TGTGCCAGCAGTGCCTCGGTCAGCTACGAGCAGTACTTC	CASSASVSYEQYF
TRBD1	.	TRBV27	TRBJ1-2	TGTGCCAGCAGTTTATCAGGACAGGGTGAGGACTATGGCTACACCTTC	CASSLSGQGEDYGYTF
TRBD1	.	TRBV11-2	TRBJ1-3	TGTGCCAGCAGCTTAGTCGGGGGGACAGCCTCTGGAAACACCATATATTTT	CASSLVGGTASGNTIYF
.	once	TRBV7-9	TRBJ2-2	TGTGCCAGCAGCCAGACGGAGAACACCGGGGAGCTGTTTTTT	CASSQTENTGELFF
.	.	TRBV5-1	TRBJ1-2	TGCGCCAGCAGCTTGCCTTACGGGGGAAACTATGGCTACACCTTC	CASSLPYGGNYGYTF
.	.	TRBV7-9	TRBJ1-5	TGTGCCAGCAGCTTGGCAGTCGCTCAGCCCCAGCATTTT	CASSLAVAQPQHF
TRBD1	.	TRBV24-1	TRBJ1-4	TGTGCCACCAGTGATTGGACAGGGGACGAAAAACTGTTTTTT	CATSDWTGDEKLFF
.	.	TRBV7-9	TRBJ1-4	TGTGCCAGCAGCTTACGGGTCGAAAAACTGTTTTTT	CASSLRVEKLFF
.	.	TRBV6-6	TRBJ1-2	TGTGCCAGCCATATCCCGTTTTTCAGTGGCTACACCTTC	CASHIPFFSGYTF
.	once	TRBV9	TRBJ2-1	TGTGCCAGCAGCGTAACAATAACCCACTACAATGAGCAGTTCTTC	CASSVTITHYNEQFF
.	.	TRBV28	TRBJ1-2	TGTGCCAGCAGCCCAGGTTCACCTAACTATGGCTACACCTTC	CASSPGSPNYGYTF
TRBD2	.	TRBV3-1/TRBV3-2	TRBJ2-1	TGTGCCAGCAGCCAATCCAGGACTAGAAGCAATGAGCAGTTCTTC	CASSQSRTRSNEQFF
TRBD1	.	TRBV6-2/TRBV6-3	TRBJ1-1	TGTGCCAGCAGTTACCCGCCCGGGACAGGGAACACTGAAGCTTTCTTT	CASSYPPGTGNTEAFF
.	.	TRBV29-1	TRBJ2-7	TGCAGCGCTTACACGCGGCGTAACGGCTACGAGCAGTACTTC	CSAYTRRNGYEQYF
.	.	TRBV24-1	TRBJ1-2	TGTGCCACCAGTGGTAACAGGGCCGGCTACACCTTC	CATSGNRAGYTF
.	few	TRBV27	TRBJ1-6	TGTGCCAGCAGTTTAAGGTTGCAGGGGAGCTATAATTCACCCCTCCACTTT	CASSLRLQGSYNSPLHF
.	.	TRBV2	TRBJ1-5	TGTGCCAGCAGTGGGGGGCGCGGTCAGCCCCAGCATTTT	CASSGGRGQPQHF
TRBD1	.	TRBV18	TRBJ1-4	TGTGCCAGCTCACCCAACCTTTTAGTTGGACAGGATGAAAAACTGTTTTTT	CASSPNLLVGQDEKLFF